The source of this T cell receptor (beta chain) is a study of CD8+CD57+ T cells in acquired aplastic anemia. Study-wide results and caveats: In CD8+ cells, Simpson's diversity showed no significant difference between patients and controls.

Germline lookup yields CDR1 ENHRY and CDR2 SYGVKD. The CDR3 covers 15 residues. The V segment lost 6 bases and the J segment 3 bases; nucleotides outside the gene matches: 10. Both TCR beta VDJ combination and CDR3 sequence profiling were carried out. Genomic DNA was the template for this profiling. Via MiXCR, TCRdb re-called the reads, giving one row per CDR3 protein. The repertoire holds around 500,000 distinct CDR3 sequences, with around 32% as singletons. Of note for this clonotype: Antigen: not known.

Patients selected for sequencing had displayed CD8+CD57+ cell expansion by flow cytometry. Input material: sorted CD4+, CD8+, or CD8+CD57+ T cells (not recorded which) from PBMCs. This TCR was recovered from a human donor with aplastic anemia. V gene TRBV10-3 combines with J gene TRBJ2-7; 8 nucleotides align to TRBD1. The CDR3 coding sequence is TGTGCCATCAGGGGTCCGGGGACAGGATACTACGAGCAGTACTTC. This gives the protein CAIRGPGTGYYEQYF.